This TCR beta chain was retrieved from a study of blood T cell repertoires in COVID-19 (dated by TCRdb to about 2020). A note on the overall study: Collaborator samples came from the United States, Italy and Spain and covered acute and convalescent phases of COVID-19. The material from the prospective study consisted of cDNA or gDNA derived from T cells, B-cell-depleted T cells, or PBMCs. The dataset comprised deeply sampled blood TCRbeta repertoires from subjects exposed to, actively infected with, or recovered from COVID-19. The repertoires were made available in a free public database intended to serve as a resource for research on the immune response to SARS-CoV-2. Samples came from the ongoing ImmuneRACE study (first 160 participants) plus 1,254 subjects from 6 global collaborators. The sample metadata nearly always contained a de-identified subject ID, COVID-19 status, age in years and sex. Where HLA class I and class II types were available, the types were taken from metadata supplied by the sample provider, not from assay-based typing. What the research found in general, with its limitations: Clinical and demographic metadata were provided uncurated, with the amount varying by source and participant.

According to the germline V gene (reference sequence), CDR1 reads MNHEY and CDR2 reads SMNVEV. V is cut back by 10 bases and J by 1 base, with 6 bases in the junction unmatched. The CDR3 has 15 amino acids, counting the end cysteine and phenylalanine. Left in the record is the CDR3 DNA by itself, 45 bases read in frame from the first base. Concerning this clone: What antigen it recognizes has not been identified. Nothing much larger sits one base from this clone, and base qualities are not available.

Whole blood was collected in K2EDTA tubes by collaborating institutions according to the institutions' own protocols. For TCRbeta analysis, collaborators shipped samples as frozen whole blood, isolated PBMCs, or DNA extracted from either of those sample types. The immunoSEQ Assay, a bias-controlled multiplex PCR, was used to amplify TCRbeta CDR3 regions from genomic DNA. As for the authors' bioinformatics: Nucleated cell counts per sample were estimated from amplification of reference gene primers within the assay. To quantify the absolute abundance of each unique TCRbeta CDR3 rearrangement, sequence reads were collapsed and filtered. For each sample, productive Simpson clonality was calculated as the square root of Simpson's diversity index across productive rearrangements. The immuneACCESS repertoire file appears here via TCRdb, limited to in-frame rearrangements. These files lack a portion of the clones; in checked studies, under half of the deficit traces to unresolved V genes, and the cause of the others is not known. The V and J calls and the clone size are those of that table, but D and trimming were determined from the DNA. A total of 64,000 or so clones appear in this sample, around 80% of them only once. The top ten clones comprise 8.5% to 10% of the sample.

Here the chain combines TRBV27 and TRBJ2-3, and 12 bases in between align with TRBD2. Input material: peripheral blood. The TCR comes from a human donor in a cohort sampled during active COVID-19. The CDR3 region has the sequence CATGLAGTRTDTQYF. The nucleotide sequence is TGTGCCACAGGACTAGCGGGAACTCGCACAGATACGCAGTATTTT.